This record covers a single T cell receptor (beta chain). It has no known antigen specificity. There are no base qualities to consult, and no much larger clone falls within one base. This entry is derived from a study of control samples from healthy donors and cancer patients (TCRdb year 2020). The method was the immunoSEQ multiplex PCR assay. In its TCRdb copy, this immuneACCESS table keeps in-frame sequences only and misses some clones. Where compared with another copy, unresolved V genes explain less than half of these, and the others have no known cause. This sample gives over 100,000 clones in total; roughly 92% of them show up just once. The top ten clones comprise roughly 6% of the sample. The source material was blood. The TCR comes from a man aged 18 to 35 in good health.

The CDR3 in this case is CASGSAWGPYGYTF. The nucleotide sequence is TGTGCTAGTGGTTCCGCGTGGGGTCCTTATGGCTACACCTTC. The V and J segments used are TRBV12-5 and TRBJ1-2, with the D segment identity uncertain. V and J are truncated by 4 bases and 5 bases respectively, leaving an intervening sequence of 14 bases. From the germline V gene, CDR1 is LGHNT and CDR2 is FRNRAP. The cysteine opens and the phenylalanine closes a CDR3 of 14 amino acids. The sequence is cut down to CDR3 DNA, 42 bases in frame from base 1.